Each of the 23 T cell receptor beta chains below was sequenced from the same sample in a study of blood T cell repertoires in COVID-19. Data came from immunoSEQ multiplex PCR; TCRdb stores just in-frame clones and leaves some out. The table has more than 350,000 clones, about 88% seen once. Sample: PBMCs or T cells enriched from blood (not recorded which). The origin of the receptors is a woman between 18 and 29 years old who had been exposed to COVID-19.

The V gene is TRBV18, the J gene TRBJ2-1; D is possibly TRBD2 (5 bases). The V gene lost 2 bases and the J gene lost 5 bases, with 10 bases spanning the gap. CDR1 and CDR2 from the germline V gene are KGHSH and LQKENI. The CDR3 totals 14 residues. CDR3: CASSPRRADNEQFF. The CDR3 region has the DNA TGTGCCAGCTCACCAAGGAGAGCGGACAATGAGCAGTTCTTC.

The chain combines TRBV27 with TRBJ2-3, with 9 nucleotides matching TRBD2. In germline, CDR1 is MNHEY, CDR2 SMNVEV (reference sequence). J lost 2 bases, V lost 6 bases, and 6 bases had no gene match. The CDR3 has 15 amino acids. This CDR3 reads CASSISGGHTDTQYF. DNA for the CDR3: TGTGCCAGCAGCATAAGCGGGGGGCACACAGATACGCAGTATTTT.

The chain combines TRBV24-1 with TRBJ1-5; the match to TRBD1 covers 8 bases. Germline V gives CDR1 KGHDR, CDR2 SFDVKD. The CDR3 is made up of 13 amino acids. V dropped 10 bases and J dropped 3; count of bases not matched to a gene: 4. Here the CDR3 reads CATGQGANQPQHF. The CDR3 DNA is TGTGCCACAGGGCAGGGGGCCAATCAGCCCCAGCATTTT.

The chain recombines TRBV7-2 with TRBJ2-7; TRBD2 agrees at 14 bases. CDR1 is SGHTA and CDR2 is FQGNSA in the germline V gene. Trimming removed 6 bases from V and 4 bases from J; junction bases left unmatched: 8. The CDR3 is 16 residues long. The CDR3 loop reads CASSPPGLAGGYEQYF. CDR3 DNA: TGTGCCAGCAGTCCTCCCGGACTAGCGGGAGGTTACGAGCAGTACTTC.

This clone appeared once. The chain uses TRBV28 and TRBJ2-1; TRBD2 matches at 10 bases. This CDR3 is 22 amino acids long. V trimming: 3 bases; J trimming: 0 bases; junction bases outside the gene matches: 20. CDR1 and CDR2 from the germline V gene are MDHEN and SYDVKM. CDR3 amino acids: CASSFVLKPGAGGPVSYNEQFF. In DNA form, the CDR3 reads TGTGCCAGCAGTTTTGTCCTAAAACCGGGAGCGGGAGGGCCGGTCTCCTACAATGAGCAGTTCTTC.

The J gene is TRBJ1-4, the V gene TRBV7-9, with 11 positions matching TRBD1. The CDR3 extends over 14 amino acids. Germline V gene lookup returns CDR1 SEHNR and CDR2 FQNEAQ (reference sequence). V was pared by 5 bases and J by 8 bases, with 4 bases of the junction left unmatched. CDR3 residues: CASSRDRGKEKLFF. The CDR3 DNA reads TGTGCCAGCAGCCGGGACAGGGGGAAAGAAAAACTGTTTTTT.

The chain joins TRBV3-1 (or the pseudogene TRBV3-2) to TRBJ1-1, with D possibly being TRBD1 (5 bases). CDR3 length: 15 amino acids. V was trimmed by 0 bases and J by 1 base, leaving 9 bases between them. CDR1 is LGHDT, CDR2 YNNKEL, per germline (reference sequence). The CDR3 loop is CASSQDPTGNTEAFF. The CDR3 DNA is TGTGCCAGCAGCCAAGACCCAACAGGGAACACTGAAGCTTTCTTT.

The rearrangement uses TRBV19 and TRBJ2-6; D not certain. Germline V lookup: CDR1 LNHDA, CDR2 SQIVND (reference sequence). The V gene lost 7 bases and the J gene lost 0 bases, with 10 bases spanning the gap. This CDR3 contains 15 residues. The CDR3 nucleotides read TGTGCCAGTACTACCACCCGCTCTGGGGCCAACGTCCTGACTTTC. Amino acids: CASTTTRSGANVLTF. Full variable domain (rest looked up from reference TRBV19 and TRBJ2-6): DGGITQSPKYLFRKEGQNVTLSCEQNLNHDAMYWYRQDPGQGLRLIYYSQIVNDFQKGDIAEGYSVSREKKESFPLTVTSAQKNPTAFYLCASTTTRSGANVLTFGAGSRLTVL.

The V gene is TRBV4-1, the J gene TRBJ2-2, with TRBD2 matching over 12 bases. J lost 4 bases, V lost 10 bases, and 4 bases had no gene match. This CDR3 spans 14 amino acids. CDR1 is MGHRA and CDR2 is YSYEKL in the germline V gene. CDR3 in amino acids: CATSGGAITGELFF. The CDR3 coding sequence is TGCGCCACTAGCGGGGGGGCTATCACCGGGGAGCTGTTTTTT.

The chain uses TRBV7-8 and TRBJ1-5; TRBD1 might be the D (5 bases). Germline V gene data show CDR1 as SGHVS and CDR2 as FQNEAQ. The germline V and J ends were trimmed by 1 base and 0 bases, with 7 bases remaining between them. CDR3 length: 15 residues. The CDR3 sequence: CASSLEGVSNQPQHF. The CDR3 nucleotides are TGTGCCAGCAGCTTAGAAGGGGTTAGCAATCAGCCCCAGCATTTT.

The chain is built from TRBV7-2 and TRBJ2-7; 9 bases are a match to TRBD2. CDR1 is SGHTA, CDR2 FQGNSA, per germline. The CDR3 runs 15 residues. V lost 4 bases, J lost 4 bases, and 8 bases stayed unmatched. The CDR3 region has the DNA TGTGCCAGCAGCTCTCCGGGACTAGCATCTTACGAGCAGTACTTC. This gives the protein CASSSPGLASYEQYF. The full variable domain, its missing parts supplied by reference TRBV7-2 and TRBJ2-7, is GAGVSQSPSNKVTEKGKDVELRCDPISGHTALYWYRQSLGQGLEFLIYFQGNSAPDKSGLPSDRFSAERTGGSVSTLTIQRTQQEDSAVYLCASSSPGLASYEQYFGPGTRLTVT.

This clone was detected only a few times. This chain's CDR3 is CSLRSGAETQYF. The DNA for the CDR3 is TGCAGCCTTAGGTCAGGGGCAGAGACCCAGTACTTC. This chain links TRBV29-1 with TRBJ2-5; weak D call: TRBD1 (6 bases). The V end lost 8 bases, the J end lost 4 bases, and 14 bases lay between the germline ends. This CDR3 spans 12 amino acids. The germline CDR1 and CDR2 sequences are SQVTM and ANQGSEA. Using reference TRBV29-1 and TRBJ2-5 for the parts outside the CDR3, the full variable domain is SAVISQKPSRDICQRGTSLTIQCQVDSQVTMMFWYRQQPGQSLTLIATANQGSEATYESGFVIDKFPISRPNLTFSTLTVSNMSPEDSSIYLCSLRSGAETQYFGPGTRLLVL.

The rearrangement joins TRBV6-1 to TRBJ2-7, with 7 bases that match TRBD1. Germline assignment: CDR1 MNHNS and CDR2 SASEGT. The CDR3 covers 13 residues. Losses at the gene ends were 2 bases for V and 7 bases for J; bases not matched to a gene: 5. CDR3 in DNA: TGTGCCAGCAGTGAACAGGGGGTGAGAGAGCAGTACTTC. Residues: CASSEQGVREQYF.

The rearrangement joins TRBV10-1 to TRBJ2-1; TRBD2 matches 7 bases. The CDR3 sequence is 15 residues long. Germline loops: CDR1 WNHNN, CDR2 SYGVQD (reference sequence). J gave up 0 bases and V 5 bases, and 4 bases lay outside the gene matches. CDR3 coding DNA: TGCGCCAGCAGTTCCCGCGGGGGCTCCTACAATGAGCAGTTCTTC. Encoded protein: CASSSRGGSYNEQFF.

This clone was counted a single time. CDR3 in amino acids: CASSLGSVGYEQFF. The CDR3 DNA follows: TGTGCCAGCAGCTTAGGCTCGGTCGGTTACGAGCAGTTCTTC. This rearrangement joins TRBV11-3 to TRBJ2-1; D uncertain. V dropped 1 base and J dropped 10 bases, with 14 bases sitting between them. Germline V gives CDR1 SGHNT, CDR2 YENEEA. The CDR3 has 14 residues.

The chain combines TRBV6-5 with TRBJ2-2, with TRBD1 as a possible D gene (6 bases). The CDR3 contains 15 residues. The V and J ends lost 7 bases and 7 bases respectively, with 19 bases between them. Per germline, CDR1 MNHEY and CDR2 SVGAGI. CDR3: CASTRQWGQNGELFF. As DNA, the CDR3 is TGTGCCAGCACTCGGCAATGGGGGCAGAACGGGGAGCTGTTTTTT.

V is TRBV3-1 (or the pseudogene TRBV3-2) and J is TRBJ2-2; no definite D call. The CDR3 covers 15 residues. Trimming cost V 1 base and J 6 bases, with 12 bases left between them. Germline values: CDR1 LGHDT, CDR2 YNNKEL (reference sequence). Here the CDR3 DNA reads TGTGCCAGCAGCCAAGCGGAAGGAGTCGCCGGGGAGCTGTTTTTT. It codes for CASSQAEGVAGELFF.

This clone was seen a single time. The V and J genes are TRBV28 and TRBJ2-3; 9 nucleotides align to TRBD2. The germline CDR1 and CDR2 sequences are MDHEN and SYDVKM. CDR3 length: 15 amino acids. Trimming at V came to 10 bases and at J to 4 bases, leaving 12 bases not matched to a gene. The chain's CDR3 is CATIRREGRADTQYF. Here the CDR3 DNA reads TGTGCCACCATTCGGCGGGAGGGCCGCGCAGATACGCAGTATTTT.

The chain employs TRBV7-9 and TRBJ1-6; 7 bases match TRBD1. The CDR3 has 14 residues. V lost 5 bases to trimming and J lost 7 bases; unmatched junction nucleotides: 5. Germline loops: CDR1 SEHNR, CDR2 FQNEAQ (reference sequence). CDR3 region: CASSGDRDNSPLHF. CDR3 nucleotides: TGTGCCAGCAGCGGCGACAGGGACAATTCACCCCTCCACTTT.

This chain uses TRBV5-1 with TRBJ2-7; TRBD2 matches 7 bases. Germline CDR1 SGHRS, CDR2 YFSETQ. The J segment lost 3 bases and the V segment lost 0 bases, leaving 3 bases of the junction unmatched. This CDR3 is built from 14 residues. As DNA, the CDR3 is TGCGCCAGCAGCTTGGGTGGGGAGGGCTACGAGCAGTACTTC. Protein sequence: CASSLGGEGYEQYF.

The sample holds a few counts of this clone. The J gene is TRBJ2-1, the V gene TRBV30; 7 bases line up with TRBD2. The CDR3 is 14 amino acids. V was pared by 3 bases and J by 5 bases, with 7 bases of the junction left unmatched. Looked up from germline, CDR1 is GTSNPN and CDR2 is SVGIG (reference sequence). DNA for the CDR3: TGTGCCTGGAGGAGGTTTGGGGGGGACAATGAGCAGTTCTTC. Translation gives CAWRRFGGDNEQFF.

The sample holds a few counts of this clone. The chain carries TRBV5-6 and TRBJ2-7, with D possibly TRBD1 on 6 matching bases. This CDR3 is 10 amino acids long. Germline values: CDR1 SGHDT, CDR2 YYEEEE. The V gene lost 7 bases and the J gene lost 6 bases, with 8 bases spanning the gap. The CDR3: CASGRGEQYF. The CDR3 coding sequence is TGTGCCAGCGGCAGGGGCGAGCAGTACTTC. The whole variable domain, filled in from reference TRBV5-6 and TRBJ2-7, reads DAGVTQSPTHLIKTRGQQVTLRCSPKSGHDTVSWYQQALGQGPQFIFQYYEEEERQRGNFPDRFSGHQFPNYSSELNVNALLLGDSALYLCASGRGEQYFGPGTRLTVT.

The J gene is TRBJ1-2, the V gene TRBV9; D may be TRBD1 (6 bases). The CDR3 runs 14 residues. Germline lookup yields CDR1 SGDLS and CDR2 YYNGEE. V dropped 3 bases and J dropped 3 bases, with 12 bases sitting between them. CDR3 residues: CASSDIPGDYGYTF. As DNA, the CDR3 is TGTGCCAGCAGCGACATACCAGGGGACTATGGCTACACCTTC. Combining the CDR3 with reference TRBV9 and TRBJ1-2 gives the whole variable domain DSGVTQTPKHLITATGQRVTLRCSPRSGDLSVYWYQQSLDQGLQFLIQYYNGEERAKGNILERFSAQQFPDLHSELNLSSLELGDSALYFCASSDIPGDYGYTFGSGTRLTVV.